The 19 T cell receptor beta chains below come from one sample, sequenced in a study of T cells in Graves' hyperthyroidism and ophthalmopathy. Using RNA transcripts as the source, TCR beta CDR3 regions were amplified. The HTBI primer set was used in a first-round RT-PCR of the TCR CDR3. Using its own MiXCR run on the multiplex PCR reads, TCRdb lists one record per CDR3 protein. This table holds 40,000 or so distinct CDR3 sequences, about 49% found once. Material for sequencing was blood. These receptors all come from a woman in her fifties or sixties with Graves' hyperthyroidism that later progressed to Graves' ophthalmopathy.

This clonotype has more than one count but fewer than ten. Being one base from a much bigger clone, this may be a read error. The CDR3 does not end in the conserved phenylalanine or tryptophan, so this is likely a read error. This sequence joins TRBV6-2 or TRBV6-3 and TRBJ2-3, with D uncertain. This CDR3 is built from 13 residues. CDR1 and CDR2 from the germline V gene are MNHEY and SVGEGT. V shed 2 bases and J shed 2 bases, with 5 bases lying between them. In DNA form, the CDR3 reads TGTGCCAGCAGTTACGTCCCCACAGATACGCAGTATTCT. This translates into CASSYVPTDTQYS.

V gene TRBV9 combines with J gene TRBJ2-2, with D uncertain. The length of the CDR3 is 14 residues. V was pared by 0 bases and J by 5 bases, with 8 bases between. Germline V CDR1 and CDR2: SGDLS, YYNGEE. CDR3 sequence (DNA): TGTGCCAGCAGCGTAGCAATCTCTACCGGGGAGCTGTTTTTT. Encoded protein: CASSVAISTGELFF.

This clonotype was detected ten times or more. The chain employs TRBV27 and TRBJ1-3; D is undetermined. From germline, CDR1 is MNHEY and CDR2 SMNVEV (reference sequence). The CDR3 sequence is 13 residues long. With 5 bases removed from V and 4 bases from J, the gap between germline ends came to 9 bases. CDR3 residues: CASSTPAGNTIYF. In DNA form, the CDR3 reads TGTGCCAGCAGTACCCCGGCAGGAAACACCATATATTTT.

This clonotype was observed many times. The J gene is TRBJ1-3, the V gene TRBV7-6; D possibly corresponds to TRBD1 (5 bases). The germline V gene encodes CDR1 SGHVS and CDR2 FNYEAQ. The length of the CDR3 is 16 residues. Trimming shortened V by 2 bases and J by 4 bases, and 15 bases separated the two germline ends. The DNA of the CDR3 is TGTGCCAGCAGCTTAATGGACCCAGGGAACGGAAACACCATATATTTT. This gives the protein CASSLMDPGNGNTIYF.

This clonotype has just one count. The chain links TRBV10-1 to TRBJ2-1; 7 nucleotides line up with TRBD1. Germline CDR1 reads WNHNN; CDR2 reads SYGVQD (reference sequence). There are 15 residues in the CDR3. V gave up 3 bases and J gave up 5 bases; unmatched junction bases: 7. CDR3 region: CASSDLRGTHNEQFF. In DNA form, the CDR3 reads TGCGCCAGCAGTGATCTCAGGGGGACCCACAATGAGCAGTTCTTC.

This clonotype was observed a handful of times. This chain uses TRBV28 with TRBJ2-5, with 11 positions matching TRBD2. Trimming removed 5 bases from V and 4 bases from J; junction bases left unmatched: 6. CDR3 length equals 15 residues. Germline V lookup: CDR1 MDHEN, CDR2 SYDVKM. CDR3 nucleotide sequence: TGTGCCAGCAGTCCCCTAGCGGGAGGTGGAGAGACCCAGTACTTC. Encoded protein: CASSPLAGGGETQYF.

A few counts support this clonotype. The chain recombines TRBV30 with TRBJ2-3, with D possibly matching TRBD2 (6 bases). From germline, CDR1 is GTSNPN and CDR2 SVGIG (reference sequence). Trimming left V 3 bases short and J 2 bases short, with 15 bases between. The CDR3 sequence is 15 residues long. CDR3 loop: CAWRDYRLVTDTQYF. In DNA form, the CDR3 reads TGTGCCTGGAGAGACTACCGACTAGTCACAGATACGCAGTATTTT.

This clonotype was recorded at least ten times. The chain employs TRBV14 and TRBJ2-7; 14 positions agree with TRBD2. The CDR3 consists of 16 residues. Germline V gene data show CDR1 as SGHDN and CDR2 as FVKESK. Trimming cost V 4 bases and J 4 bases; bases outside gene matches: 6. The CDR3 region has the DNA TGTGCCAGCAGCCTTGGGACTAGCGGGAGAAAGTACGAGCAGTACTTC. Translating gives CASSLGTSGRKYEQYF.

The gene calls are TRBV11-3 and TRBJ2-3; D is perhaps TRBD1 or TRBD2 (8 bases each). The CDR3 sequence is 17 residues long. V lost 1 base, J lost 3 bases, and 17 bases lay in between. Germline CDR1 reads SGHNT; CDR2 reads YENEEA. The CDR3 protein is CASSLAGGGRKTDTQYF. DNA of the CDR3: TGTGCCAGCAGCTTAGCAGGGGGCGGGAGGAAGACAGATACGCAGTATTTT. The full variable domain, with the rest looked up from reference TRBV11-3 and TRBJ2-3, is EAGVVQSPRYKIIEKKQPVAFWCNPISGHNTLYWYLQNLGQGPELLIRYENEEAVDDSQLPKDRFSAERLKGVDSTLKIQPAELGDSAVYLCASSLAGGGRKTDTQYFGPGTRLTVL.

The rearrangement links TRBV13 to TRBJ2-7; D possibly corresponds to TRBD1 (6 bases). The CDR3 spans 14 residues. CDR1 and CDR2 from the germline V gene are PRHDT and FYEKMQ (reference sequence). The V end lost 3 bases, the J end lost 2 bases, and 11 bases lay between the germline ends. CDR3 in DNA: TGTGCCAGCAGCTTTGGGACACGAGCCTACGAGCAGTACTTC. It is translated as CASSFGTRAYEQYF.

V and J are TRBV4-2 and TRBJ2-5; 9 nucleotides agree with TRBD1. Germline V gene data show CDR1 as LGHNA and CDR2 as YNFKEQ. The CDR3 runs 16 residues. J was trimmed by 5 bases and V by 2 bases; bases with no gene match: 9. The DNA for the CDR3 is TGTGCCAGCAGCCAATTGAGCGGACAGGGGCGCGAGACCCAGTACTTC. It translates to CASSQLSGQGRETQYF.

This clonotype counts as medium-sized. The V call is TRBV29-1, the J call TRBJ2-1; the D is unclear. Trimming stripped 4 bases from V and 0 bases from J, with 4 bases between. There are 12 residues in the CDR3. CDR1 SQVTM and CDR2 ANQGSEA come from the germline V gene. CDR3: CSVGISYNEQFF. The CDR3, as DNA: TGCAGCGTTGGTATCTCCTACAATGAGCAGTTCTTC.

For this clonotype: The CDR3 carries no conserved terminal phenylalanine or tryptophan, so it likely arises from a read error. This rearrangement joins TRBV5-4 to TRBJ2-1; the match to TRBD2 covers 9 bases. J was trimmed by 6 bases and V by 4 bases; bases with no gene match: 8. The CDR3 loop spans 15 amino acids. The germline V gene encodes CDR1 SGHNT and CDR2 YYREEE (reference sequence). The CDR3 nucleotides are TGTGCCAGCAGCACCGGGATTAGCGGGAGCAATGAGCAGTTCTCC. As protein: CASSTGISGSNEQFS.

This clonotype was seen at least ten times. The chain links TRBV5-6 to TRBJ2-3; D is possibly TRBD2 (6 bases). The CDR3 sequence is 14 residues long. V was trimmed by 4 bases and J by 4 bases, leaving 13 bases between them. Germline V gene data show CDR1 as SGHDT and CDR2 as YYEEEE. The CDR3 region has the DNA TGTGCCAGCAGCCCCGGAACGGGAGCAGATACGCAGTATTTT. It encodes CASSPGTGADTQYF.

The rearrangement joins TRBV6-6 to TRBJ1-5; D is unresolved. This CDR3 spans 9 amino acids. Germline V gene data show CDR1 as MNHNY and CDR2 as SVGAGI (reference sequence). CDR3 DNA sequence: TGTGATAGCAATCAGCCCCAGCATTTT. This codes for CDSNQPQHF.

In the case of this clonotype: One end of the junction does not line up with germline, which may come from a read error. J is TRBJ1-1 and V is TRBV20-1; possibly TRBD1 for D (6 bases). Germline CDR1 and CDR2: DFQATT and SNEGSKA (reference sequence). The CDR3 sequence is 14 residues long. The CDR3 loop is CSARGGEGGTEALF. The CDR3 DNA follows: TGCAGTGCTAGAGGGGGCGAGGGGGGGACTGAAGCCCTCTTT.

This clonotype was picked up many times. The CDR3: CASTPPRTQAFF. The CDR3 DNA reads TGTGCCAGCACCCCTCCAAGGACGCAAGCTTTCTTT. The chain has TRBV12-3 or TRBV12-4 and TRBJ1-1; no clear D gene. There are 12 residues in the CDR3. With 7 bases removed from V and 9 bases from J, the gap between germline ends came to 15 bases.

This clonotype appeared a few times. The CDR3 sequence: CATSRDIGAGETQYF. The CDR3 region has the DNA TGTGCCACCAGCAGAGATATAGGGGCGGGCGAGACCCAGTACTTC. V and J are TRBV15 and TRBJ2-5, with D perhaps assigned TRBD1 or TRBD2 (5 bases each). CDR1 and CDR2 from the germline V gene are LNHNV and YYDKDF (reference sequence). This CDR3 has 15 residues. V lost 0 bases, J lost 5 bases, and 13 bases lay in between.

Only one count was recorded for this clonotype. The chain recombines TRBV20-1 with TRBJ2-1; the D is unclear. CDR3 length: 13 amino acids. Germline-derived CDR1 and CDR2 are DFQATT and SNEGSKA (reference sequence). Trimming cost V 3 bases and J 3 bases, with 9 bases left between them. Written as DNA, the CDR3 is TGCAGTGCTAGTAGTCTCGGCTACAATGAGCAGTTCTTC. Translating gives CSASSLGYNEQFF.